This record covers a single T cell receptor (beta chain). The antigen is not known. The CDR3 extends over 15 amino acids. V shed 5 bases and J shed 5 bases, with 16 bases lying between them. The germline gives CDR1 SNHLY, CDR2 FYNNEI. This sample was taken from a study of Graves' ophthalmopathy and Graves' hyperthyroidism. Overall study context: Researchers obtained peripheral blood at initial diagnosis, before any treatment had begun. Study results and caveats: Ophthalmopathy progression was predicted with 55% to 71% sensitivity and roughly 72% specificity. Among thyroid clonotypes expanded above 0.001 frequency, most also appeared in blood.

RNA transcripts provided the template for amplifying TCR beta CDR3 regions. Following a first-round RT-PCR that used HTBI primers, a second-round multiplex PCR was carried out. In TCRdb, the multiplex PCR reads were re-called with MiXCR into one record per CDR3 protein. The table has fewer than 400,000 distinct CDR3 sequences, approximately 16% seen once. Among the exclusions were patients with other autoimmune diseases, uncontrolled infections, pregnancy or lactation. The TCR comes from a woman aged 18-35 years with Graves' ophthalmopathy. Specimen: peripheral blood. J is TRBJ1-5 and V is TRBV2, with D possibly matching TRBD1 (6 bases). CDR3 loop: CASSPDRRRDQPQHF. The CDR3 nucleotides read TGTGCCAGCAGTCCCGACAGGAGACGGGATCAGCCCCAGCATTTT.